One T cell receptor beta chain is described in this entry. Profiled with immunoSEQ multiplex PCR; TCRdb holds only in-frame clones, not every one. The data show about 480,000 clones, roughly 85% seen once. The length of the CDR3 is 15 residues. Germline V gives CDR1 SGHRS, CDR2 YFSETQ. Deletions cut 6 bases from V and 3 bases from J, with 15 bases between. This sample is part of a study of Ad26.COV2.S vaccination and SARS-CoV-2 variants. Regarding treatment: over 15 received Ad26.COV2.S at low or high dose, single or two shots; 5 received placebo; per-sample allocation not given. Specimens were obtained on day 63 following the first vaccine or placebo injection.

The V call is TRBV5-1, the J call TRBJ2-2, with D tentatively TRBD1 or TRBD2 (6 bases each). The sequence was obtained from a person between 18 and 65 years old who received the Ad26.COV2.S COVID-19 vaccine or a placebo. Sequencing used peripheral blood, obtained in a trial of Ad26.COV2.S vaccine versus placebo. CDR3 amino acids: CASMVWGADTGELFF. For the CDR3, the DNA is TGCGCCAGCATGGTTTGGGGGGCGGACACCGGGGAGCTGTTTTTT.